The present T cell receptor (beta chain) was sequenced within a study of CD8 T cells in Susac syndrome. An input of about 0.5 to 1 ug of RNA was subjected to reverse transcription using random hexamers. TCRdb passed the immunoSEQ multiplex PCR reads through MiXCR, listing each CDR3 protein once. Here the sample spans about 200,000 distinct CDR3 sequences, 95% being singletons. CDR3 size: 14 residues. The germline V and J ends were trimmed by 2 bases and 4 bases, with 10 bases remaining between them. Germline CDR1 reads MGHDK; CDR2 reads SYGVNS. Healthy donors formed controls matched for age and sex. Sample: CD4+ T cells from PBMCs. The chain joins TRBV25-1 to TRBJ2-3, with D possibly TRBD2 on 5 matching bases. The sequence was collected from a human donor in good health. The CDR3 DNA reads TGTGCCAGCAGTGAACAGGAGGCATCAGATACGCAGTATTTT. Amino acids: CASSEQEASDTQYF. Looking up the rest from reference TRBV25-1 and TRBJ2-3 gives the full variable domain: EADIYQTPRYLVIGTGKKITLECSQTMGHDKMYWYQQDPGMELHLIHYSYGVNSTEKGDLSSESTVSRIRTEHFPLTLESARPSHTSQYLCASSEQEASDTQYFGPGTRLTVL.